The 10 T cell receptor beta chains given below trace back to one sample, sequenced in a study of T-cell reconstitution after alpha-beta-depleted transplantation in children. Unique molecular identifiers were used in preparing the TCRbeta library. One entry per CDR3 protein, called by TCRdb with MiXCR from the PCR reads. The repertoire includes approximately 230,000 distinct CDR3 sequences, roughly 23% of them detected once, and 2.6% sits in the top ten. The material sequenced was PBMCs, taken before TCRalphabeta/CD19-depleted stem cell transplant. Receptor source: a girl aged 2 to 10 with Fanconi anemia, due to receive a stem cell transplant.

This chain uses TRBV4-2 with TRBJ1-1, with 9 nucleotides matching TRBD1. CDR1 LGHNA and CDR2 YNFKEQ come from the germline V gene. The CDR3 covers 19 residues. The V segment lost 0 bases and the J segment 2 bases; nucleotides outside the gene matches: 13. The CDR3 DNA is TGTGCCAGCAGCCAAGATAGGGGGACAGGGTCACTTCTCAACACTGAAGCTTTCTTT. Translation gives CASSQDRGTGSLLNTEAFF.

This sequence joins TRBV4-2 and TRBJ2-2; 8 nucleotides align to TRBD2. The junction had 12 bases not matched to a gene; V was cut back by 1 base and J by 5 bases. Germline V lookup: CDR1 LGHNA, CDR2 YNFKEQ. This CDR3 is built from 18 residues. CDR3 amino acids: CASSQVAGPGGGTGELFF. As DNA, the CDR3 is TGTGCCAGCAGCCAAGTCGCAGGGCCTGGCGGGGGGACCGGGGAGCTGTTTTTT.

This clonotype was counted at least ten times. V is TRBV6-5 and J is TRBJ2-5; D might be TRBD1 (6 bases). Trimming left V 6 bases short and J 5 bases short, with 10 bases between. The CDR3 extends over 12 amino acids. The germline V gene has CDR1 MNHEY and CDR2 SVGAGI. CDR3 loop: CASRTGWETQYF. In nucleotides, the CDR3 is TGTGCCAGCAGGACAGGTTGGGAGACCCAGTACTTC.

The rearrangement links TRBV25-1 to TRBJ1-5; TRBD1 is a possible D gene (5 bases). The germline gives CDR1 MGHDK, CDR2 SYGVNS. CDR3 length equals 16 residues. Trimming removed 2 bases at V and 1 base at J, with 12 bases between. CDR3 sequence: CASSEEGAESNQPQHF. The CDR3 nucleotides are TGTGCCAGCAGTGAAGAAGGGGCAGAGAGCAATCAGCCCCAGCATTTT. The entire variable domain, with the rest obtained from reference TRBV25-1 and TRBJ1-5, is as follows: EADIYQTPRYLVIGTGKKITLECSQTMGHDKMYWYQQDPGMELHLIHYSYGVNSTEKGDLSSESTVSRIRTEHFPLTLESARPSHTSQYLCASSEEGAESNQPQHFGDGTRLSIL.

This clonotype occurred many times. The J gene is TRBJ2-1, the V gene TRBV12-3 or TRBV12-4, with 7 bases that match TRBD2. The CDR3 length is 16 residues. The ends lost 3 bases at V and 9 bases at J; junction bases unmatched: 14. This CDR3 reads CASSLERGPLRSEQFF. CDR3 DNA: TGTGCCAGCAGTTTGGAGCGGGGTCCTCTTAGGTCTGAGCAGTTCTTC.

CDR3 sequence: CASSDSGGELFF. The CDR3 DNA sequence: TGTGCCAGCAGTGACTCGGGCGGGGAGCTGTTTTTT. This rearrangement joins TRBV6-4 to TRBJ2-2, with unresolved D. The ends were cut back, 0 bases at V and 7 bases at J, with 3 bases in the middle. The V gene's germline CDR1 is MRHNA and CDR2 SNTAGT. The CDR3 has 12 amino acids.

The rearrangement links TRBV20-1 to TRBJ2-3, with D uncertain. In germline, CDR1 is DFQATT, CDR2 SNEGSKA (reference sequence). V was clipped by 7 bases and J by 4 bases, with 3 bases between them. The CDR3 has 9 residues. CDR3 bases: TGCAGTGTTTCAGATACGCAGTATTTT. Protein sequence: CSVSDTQYF.

This clonotype occurred many times. This rearrangement joins TRBV24-1 to TRBJ2-5; D is unresolved. The V and J ends lost 0 bases and 5 bases respectively, with 12 bases between them. CDR1 and CDR2 from the germline V gene are KGHDR and SFDVKD. This CDR3 comprises 15 residues. This CDR3 reads CATSDLKGPDETQYF. The CDR3 DNA reads TGTGCCACCAGTGATTTGAAGGGCCCGGATGAGACCCAGTACTTC.

Only a few counts were recorded for this clonotype. The chain has TRBV20-1 and TRBJ2-7; a weak D match, TRBD2 (7 bases). The CDR3 spans 13 residues. CDR1 and CDR2 from the germline V gene are DFQATT and SNEGSKA (reference sequence). The V end was cut by 4 bases, the J end by 5 bases, with 15 bases between. CDR3 region: CSATWGGRNEQYF. As DNA, the CDR3 is TGCAGTGCTACCTGGGGGGGGCGCAACGAGCAGTACTTC.

Only a few counts were recorded for this clonotype. The chain uses TRBV5-1 and TRBJ2-7; D unresolved. V was pared by 0 bases and J by 5 bases, with 12 bases between. CDR3 length: 14 amino acids. In germline, CDR1 is SGHRS, CDR2 YFSETQ. The CDR3 DNA follows: TGCGCCAGCAGCTTGGACTTTAGTCCCGACGAGCAGTACTTC. This translates into CASSLDFSPDEQYF.